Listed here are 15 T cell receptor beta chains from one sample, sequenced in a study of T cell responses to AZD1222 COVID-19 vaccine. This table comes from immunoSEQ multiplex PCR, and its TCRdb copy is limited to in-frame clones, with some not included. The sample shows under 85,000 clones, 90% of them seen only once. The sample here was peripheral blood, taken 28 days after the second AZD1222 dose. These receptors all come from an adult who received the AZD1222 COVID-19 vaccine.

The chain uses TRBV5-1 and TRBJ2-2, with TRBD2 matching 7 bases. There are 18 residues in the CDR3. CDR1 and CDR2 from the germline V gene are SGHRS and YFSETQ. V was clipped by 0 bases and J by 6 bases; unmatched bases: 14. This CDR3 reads CASSLVALGGEGPGELFF. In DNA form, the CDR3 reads TGCGCCAGCAGCTTGGTGGCCTTGGGAGGGGAAGGTCCCGGGGAGCTGTTTTTT.

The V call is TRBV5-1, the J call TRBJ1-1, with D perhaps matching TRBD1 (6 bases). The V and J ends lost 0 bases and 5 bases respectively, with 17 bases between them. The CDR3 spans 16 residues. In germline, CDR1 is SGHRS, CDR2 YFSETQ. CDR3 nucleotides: TGCGCCAGCAGCTTGGGGGCCCCGGGGGCGAGGACTGAAGCTTTCTTT. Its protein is CASSLGAPGARTEAFF.

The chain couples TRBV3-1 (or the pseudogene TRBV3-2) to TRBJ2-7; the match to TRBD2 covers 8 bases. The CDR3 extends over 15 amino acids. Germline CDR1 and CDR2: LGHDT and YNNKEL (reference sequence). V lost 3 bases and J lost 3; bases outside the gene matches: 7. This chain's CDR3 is CASSQTRLAIYEQYF. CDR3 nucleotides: TGTGCCAGCAGCCAGACCAGACTAGCGATCTACGAGCAGTACTTC.

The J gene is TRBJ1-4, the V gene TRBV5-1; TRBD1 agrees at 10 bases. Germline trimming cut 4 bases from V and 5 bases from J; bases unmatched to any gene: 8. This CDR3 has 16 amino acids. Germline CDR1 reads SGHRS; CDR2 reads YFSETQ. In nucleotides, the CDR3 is TGCGCCAGCAGCCGCTCCGCGGGACAGGGGAATGAAAAACTGTTTTTT. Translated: CASSRSAGQGNEKLFF.

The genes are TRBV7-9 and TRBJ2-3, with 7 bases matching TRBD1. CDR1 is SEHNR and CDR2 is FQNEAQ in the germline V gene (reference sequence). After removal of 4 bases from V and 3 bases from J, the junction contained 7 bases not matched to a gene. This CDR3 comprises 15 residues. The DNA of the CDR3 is TGTGCCAGCAGCTACCCGACAGGGAGTACAGATACGCAGTATTTT. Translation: CASSYPTGSTDTQYF.

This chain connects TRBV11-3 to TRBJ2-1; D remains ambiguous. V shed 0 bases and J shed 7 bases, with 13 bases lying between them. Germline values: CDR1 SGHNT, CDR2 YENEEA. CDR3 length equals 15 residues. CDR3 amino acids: CASSLEGEWKNEQFF. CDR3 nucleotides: TGTGCCAGCAGCTTAGAGGGTGAGTGGAAAAATGAGCAGTTCTTC.

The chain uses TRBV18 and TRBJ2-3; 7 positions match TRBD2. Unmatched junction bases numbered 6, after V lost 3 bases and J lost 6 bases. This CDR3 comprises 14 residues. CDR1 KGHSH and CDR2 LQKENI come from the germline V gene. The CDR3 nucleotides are TGTGCCAGCTCACCGGGACTACAACAGGATACGCAGTATTTT. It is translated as CASSPGLQQDTQYF.

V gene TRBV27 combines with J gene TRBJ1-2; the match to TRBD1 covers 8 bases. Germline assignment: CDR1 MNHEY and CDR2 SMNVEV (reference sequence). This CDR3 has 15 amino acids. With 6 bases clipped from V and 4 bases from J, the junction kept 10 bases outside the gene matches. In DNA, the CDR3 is TGTGCCAGCAGGCGCCCGGGACAGGACTTCTATGGCTACACCTTC. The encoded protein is CASRRPGQDFYGYTF.

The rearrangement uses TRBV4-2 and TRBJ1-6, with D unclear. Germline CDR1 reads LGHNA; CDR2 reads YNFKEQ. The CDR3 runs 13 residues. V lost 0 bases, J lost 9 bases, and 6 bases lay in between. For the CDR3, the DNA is TGTGCCAGCAGCCAAGATTTTATTTCACCCCTCCACTTT. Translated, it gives CASSQDFISPLHF.

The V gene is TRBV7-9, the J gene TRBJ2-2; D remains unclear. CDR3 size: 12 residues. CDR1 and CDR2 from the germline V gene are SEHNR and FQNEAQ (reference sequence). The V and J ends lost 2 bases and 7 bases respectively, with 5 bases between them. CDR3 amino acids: CASSLSSGELFF. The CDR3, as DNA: TGTGCCAGCAGCTTAAGTAGCGGGGAGCTGTTTTTT.

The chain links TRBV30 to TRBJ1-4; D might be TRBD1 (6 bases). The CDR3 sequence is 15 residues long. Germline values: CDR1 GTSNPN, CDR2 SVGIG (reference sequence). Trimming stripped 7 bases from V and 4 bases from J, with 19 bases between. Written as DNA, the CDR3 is TGTGCCTCTACCCGACGGAAGGGGGATAATGAAAAACTGTTTTTT. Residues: CASTRRKGDNEKLFF. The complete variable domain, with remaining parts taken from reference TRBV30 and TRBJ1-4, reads SQTIHQWPATLVQPVGSPLSLECTVEGTSNPNLYWYRQAAGRGLQLLFYSVGIGQISSEVPQNLSASRPQDRQFILSSKKLLLSDSGFYLCASTRRKGDNEKLFFGSGTQLSVL.

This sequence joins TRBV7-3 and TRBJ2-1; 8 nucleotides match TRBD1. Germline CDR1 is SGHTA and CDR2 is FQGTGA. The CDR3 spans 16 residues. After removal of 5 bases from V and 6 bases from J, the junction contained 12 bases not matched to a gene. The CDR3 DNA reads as TGTGCCAGCAGCGTAGCAGGGGGCAAGGTTGGCAATGAGCAGTTCTTC. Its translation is CASSVAGGKVGNEQFF.

The CDR3 region has the DNA TGTGCCAGCAGCCCCGGGACAGGGGTGCCCAATGAGCAGTTCTTC. Translation: CASSPGTGVPNEQFF. The chain uses TRBV6-5 and TRBJ2-1; TRBD1 matches at 10 bases. Germline assignment: CDR1 MNHEY and CDR2 SVGAGI. V shed 6 bases, J shed 6 bases, and the junction held 8 bases outside the gene matches. The CDR3 totals 15 residues.

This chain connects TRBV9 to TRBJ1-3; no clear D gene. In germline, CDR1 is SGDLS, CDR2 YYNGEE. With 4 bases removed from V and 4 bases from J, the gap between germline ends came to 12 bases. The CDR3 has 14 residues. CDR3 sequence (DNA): TGTGCCAGCAGCAAAAGTTCTTTAGGAAACACCATATATTTT. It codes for CASSKSSLGNTIYF.

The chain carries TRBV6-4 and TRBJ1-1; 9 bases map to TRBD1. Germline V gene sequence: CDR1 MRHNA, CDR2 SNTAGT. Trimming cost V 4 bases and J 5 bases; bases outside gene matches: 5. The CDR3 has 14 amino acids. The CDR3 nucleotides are TGTGCCAGCAGTGCCCAACAGGGGGCTACTGAAGCTTTCTTT. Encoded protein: CASSAQQGATEAFF.